These 9 T cell receptor beta chains share one sample of origin, sequenced in a study of a mutant IDH1 vaccine in newly diagnosed glioma. Profiled with immunoSEQ multiplex PCR; TCRdb holds only in-frame clones, not every one. The table shows some 51,000 clones, with over 75% occurring only once. The time point: week 5, during vaccination. Doses of 300 ug of mutant IDH1 20-mer peptide were given with topical imiquimod. These receptors' antigens are unknown. The sequences come from PBMCs, collected from a glioma patient whose treatment included an IDH1 peptide vaccine. Every receptor here comes from a man aged 50 to 60 with glioma.

This sequence joins TRBV2 and TRBJ2-7, with 10 bases that match TRBD2. With V trimmed by 7 bases and J by 6 bases, 12 bases remained unmatched. The CDR3 loop spans 15 amino acids. Germline assignment: CDR1 SNHLY and CDR2 FYNNEI. This chain's CDR3 is CASNLGLAALGEQYF. The DNA for the CDR3 is TGTGCCAGCAACCTCGGACTAGCGGCCCTCGGCGAGCAGTACTTC.

V is TRBV28 and J is TRBJ2-2; 9 bases agree with TRBD1. The germline V gene has CDR1 MDHEN and CDR2 SYDVKM. The CDR3 sequence is 19 residues long. Germline trimming cut 3 bases from V and 2 bases from J; bases unmatched to any gene: 13. The CDR3 DNA is TGTGCCAGCAGTTTCCCCTCACCCGGGACAGGGACAAACACCGGGGAGCTGTTTTTT. This gives the protein CASSFPSPGTGTNTGELFF.

The chain has TRBV30 and TRBJ1-4; no firm D call. The CDR3 extends over 14 amino acids. The germline CDR1 and CDR2 sequences are GTSNPN and SVGIG (reference sequence). V dropped 0 bases and J dropped 5 bases, with 10 bases sitting between them. The CDR3 DNA reads as TGTGCCTGGAGTGTCTACAGCTTGAATGAAAAACTGTTTTTT. This translates into CAWSVYSLNEKLFF. The full variable domain, with the rest looked up from reference TRBV30 and TRBJ1-4, is SQTIHQWPATLVQPVGSPLSLECTVEGTSNPNLYWYRQAAGRGLQLLFYSVGIGQISSEVPQNLSASRPQDRQFILSSKKLLLSDSGFYLCAWSVYSLNEKLFFGSGTQLSVL.

The CDR3 DNA sequence: TGTGCCAGTAGCTTAGACAGGGAAGGTTATGACGAGCAGTACTTC. Amino acids: CASSLDREGYDEQYF. This rearrangement joins TRBV19 to TRBJ2-7, with 7 bases that match TRBD1. CDR1 is LNHDA and CDR2 is SQIVND in the germline V gene (reference sequence). With V trimmed by 6 bases and J by 5 bases, 13 bases remained unmatched. This CDR3 is built from 15 residues.

At least ten counts were recorded for this clone. The V call is TRBV2, the J call TRBJ2-4; 7 bases fit TRBD2. CDR1 and CDR2 from the germline V gene are SNHLY and FYNNEI. The CDR3 has 14 residues. V lost 9 bases and J lost 7; bases outside the gene matches: 12. CDR3 in amino acids: CASENALGGNIQYF. CDR3 bases: TGTGCCAGTGAAAATGCGTTGGGGGGGAACATTCAGTACTTC.

The chain combines TRBV7-9 with TRBJ2-3; D perhaps matches TRBD1 (7 bases). The V end was cut by 3 bases, the J end by 6 bases, with 19 bases between. This CDR3 region has 16 residues. Germline CDR1 is SEHNR and CDR2 is FQNEAQ (reference sequence). CDR3 DNA: TGTGCCAGCAGCTTCTGGACAGGAGGGGAGTTGGATACGCAGTATTTT. It is translated as CASSFWTGGELDTQYF. Drawing the rest from reference TRBV7-9 and TRBJ2-3, the complete variable domain is DTGVSQNPRHKITKRGQNVTFRCDPISEHNRLYWYRQTLGQGPEFLTYFQNEAQLEKSRLLSDRFSAERPKGSFSTLEIQRTEQGDSAMYLCASSFWTGGELDTQYFGPGTRLTVL.

Of note for this clone: One end of the junction does not line up with germline, which may come from a read error. The V call is TRBV7-7, the J call TRBJ2-5; 8 bases align to TRBD1. The V gene's germline CDR1 is SSHAT and CDR2 FNYEAQ (reference sequence). The CDR3 covers 15 residues. This CDR3 reads CASSSLQGDQETQYF. The DNA for the CDR3 is TGTGCTAGCAGTTCGCTACAGGGGGACCAAGAGACCCAGTACTTC.

This clone showed up just once. The CDR3 bases are TGCAGCGACGGGGTCACAGATACGCAGTATTTT. The encoded protein is CSDGVTDTQYF. The V gene is TRBV29-1, the J gene TRBJ2-3, with D possibly TRBD2 on 5 matching bases. Germline values: CDR1 SQVTM, CDR2 ANQGSEA. The V end was cut by 7 bases, the J end by 2 bases, with 7 bases between. The CDR3 has 11 residues.

The chain employs TRBV5-6 and TRBJ2-5; D perhaps matches TRBD2 (5 bases). V was pared by 0 bases and J by 2 bases, with 11 bases between. The CDR3 spans 15 residues. Per the germline V gene, CDR1 is SGHDT and CDR2 is YYEEEE. Written as DNA, the CDR3 is TGTGCCAGCAGCTTGGAACCAGCGGAGCAAGAGACCCAGTACTTC. Translating gives CASSLEPAEQETQYF.